Included here is one TCR beta chain sequence, with context. Its target is not known. Time point noted: persistent/refractory GD, antithyroid drugs over 5 years with positive TRAb. After RNA was extracted from PBMCs, the TCR library was made from it. The authors drew patients from an endocrinology department in Xi'an, China. A peripheral blood sample, roughly 8.8 milliliters in volume, was drawn into EDTA tubes. Through Arm-PCR of CDR3 regions and iRepertoire HTBI primers, TCR beta libraries were built. MiXCR was run by TCRdb on the multiplex PCR reads, yielding one entry per CDR3 protein. The sample has more than 300,000 distinct CDR3 sequences, roughly 25% seen once. The data stem from a study of regulatory T cells in long-lasting Graves disease. About the research overall: Positivity for TSH receptor antibodies plus over 5 years of antithyroid drugs meant persistent Graves' disease.

Study-level points and caveats: Since the sample size was small, accuracy may have been reduced.

The sequences come from peripheral blood mononuclear cells (PBMCs), collected when the disease was refractory, from a patient treated with antithyroid drugs. This TCR was sampled from a woman aged 40 to 55 with Graves disease.

The CDR3: CASSSGARGTEAFF. The CDR3 nucleotides are TGTGCCAGCAGTTCAGGGGCGCGGGGCACTGAAGCTTTCTTT. This chain uses TRBV12-3 or TRBV12-4 with TRBJ1-1, with D perhaps TRBD1 (6 bases). The CDR3 contains 14 residues. V was clipped by 4 bases and J by 4 bases, with 13 bases between them.